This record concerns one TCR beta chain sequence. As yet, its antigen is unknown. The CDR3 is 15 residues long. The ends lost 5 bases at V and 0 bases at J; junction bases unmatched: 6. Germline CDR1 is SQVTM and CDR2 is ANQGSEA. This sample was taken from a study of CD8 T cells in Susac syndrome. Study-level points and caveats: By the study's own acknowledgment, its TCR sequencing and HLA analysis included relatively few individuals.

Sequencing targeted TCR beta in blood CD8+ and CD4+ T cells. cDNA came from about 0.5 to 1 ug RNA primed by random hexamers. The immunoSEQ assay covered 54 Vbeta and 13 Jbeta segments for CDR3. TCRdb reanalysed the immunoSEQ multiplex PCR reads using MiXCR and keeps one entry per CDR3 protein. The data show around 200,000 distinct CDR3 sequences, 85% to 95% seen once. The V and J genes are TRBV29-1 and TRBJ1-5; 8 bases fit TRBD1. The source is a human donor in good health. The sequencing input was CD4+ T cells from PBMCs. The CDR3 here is CSVTKQGGSNQPQHF. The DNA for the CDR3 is TGCAGCGTTACAAAACAGGGGGGTAGCAATCAGCCCCAGCATTTT. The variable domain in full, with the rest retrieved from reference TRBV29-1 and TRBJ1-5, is SAVISQKPSRDICQRGTSLTIQCQVDSQVTMMFWYRQQPGQSLTLIATANQGSEATYESGFVIDKFPISRPNLTFSTLTVSNMSPEDSSIYLCSVTKQGGSNQPQHFGDGTRLSIL.